The rows below give T cell receptor beta chains drawn from one sample of a study of OX40 agonist ivuxolimab in advanced cancers. The assay was immunoSEQ multiplex PCR, and TCRdb's table has in-frame clones only and misses some. The repertoire holds around 70,000 clones, with around nine tenths as singletons. The sequences come from CD4+ or CD8+ T cells sorted from blood, collected in a trial of the OX40 agonist ivuxolimab. The origin of the receptors is an adult with an advanced solid tumor such as melanoma, head and neck, liver or kidney cancer. Each CDR3 is given with its conserved first and last residue. D genes are given only for firm matches. Size is omitted from some rows. Given values are once, few, many or a class for expanded clones.

j_gene	d_gene	abundance	v_gene	CDR3nt	CDR3aa
TRBJ2-7	TRBD1	NA	TRBV4-3	TGCGCCAGCAGCCAAGAATCCCAGGGGGCAACCTACAAGCAGTACTTC	CASSQESQGATYKQYF
TRBJ2-1	NA	NA	TRBV13	TGTGCCAGCAGCGTGCTACAGAGAGAGCAGTTCTTC	CASSVLQREQFF
TRBJ1-4	NA	NA	TRBV7-9	TGTGCCAGCAGCTTAGTTATAGCTTCAACTAATGAAAAACTGTTTTTT	CASSLVIASTNEKLFF
TRBJ1-1	NA	NA	TRBV27	TGTGCCAGCAGGAGAGGATCGGGCACTGAAGCTTTCTTT	CASRRGSGTEAFF
TRBJ2-2	NA	NA	TRBV27	TGTGCCAGCAGTTTTTGGACTGGGGAGCTGTTTTTT	CASSFWTGELFF
TRBJ2-1	TRBD2	NA	TRBV9	TGTGCCAGCAGCGGCCCCGGGACTAGCGGGGATTTCAATGAGCAGTTCTTC	CASSGPGTSGDFNEQFF
TRBJ2-5	TRBD1	NA	TRBV7-9	TGTGCCAGCAGCTTGGTTCTACAGGGGAAGGAGACCCAGTACTTC	CASSLVLQGKETQYF
TRBJ1-5	NA	NA	TRBV4-1	TGCGCCAGCAGCCAAGACAGGAGGATGGGTCAGCCCCAGCATTTT	CASSQDRRMGQPQHF
TRBJ2-1	NA	once	TRBV7-3	TGTGCCAGCAGCTCCGACAGTGCCAATGAGCAGTTCTTC	CASSSDSANEQFF
TRBJ1-1	TRBD1	NA	TRBV13	TGTGCCAGCAGCTCGATAACCCCGGGACAGGGTAGCACTGAAGCTTTCTTT	CASSSITPGQGSTEAFF
TRBJ1-5	NA	NA	TRBV11-2	TGTGCCAGCAGCTTAGCCGGAGATAGCAATCAGCCCCAGCATTTT	CASSLAGDSNQPQHF
TRBJ1-1	NA	NA	TRBV2	TGTGCCAGCAGTGGTTTAATGGTAACGACTGAAGCTTTCTTT	CASSGLMVTTEAFF
TRBJ1-1	NA	few	TRBV29-1	TGCAGCGTTGAGGGGATCCTTAGACTCCAGGGCGGCCCTGAAGCTTTCTTT	CSVEGILRLQGGPEAFF
TRBJ1-1	NA	once	TRBV13	TGTGCCAGCAGCCCTGGAGGGCATGGGGGGACTGAAGCTTTCTTT	CASSPGGHGGTEAFF
TRBJ1-5	NA	NA	TRBV28	TGTGCCAGCAGTTTCTCCCTCAATCAGCCCCAGCATTTT	CASSFSLNQPQHF
TRBJ2-3	NA	NA	TRBV27	TGTGCCAGCAGTTTCAGGGTGGCTAGCACAGATACGCAGTATTTT	CASSFRVASTDTQYF
TRBJ2-1	TRBD2	NA	TRBV7-2	TGTGCCAGCAGCTTAGTAGCGGGAGACTACAATGAGCAGTTCTTC	CASSLVAGDYNEQFF
TRBJ1-5	NA	NA	TRBV28	TGTGCCAGCAGTTTAGAGGGGTTCAGGAATCAGCCCCAGCATTTT	CASSLEGFRNQPQHF
TRBJ2-1	NA	NA	TRBV9	TGTGCCAGCAGCCCGACGTCGGGCGCACACAATGAGCAGTTCTTC	CASSPTSGAHNEQFF
TRBJ1-3	NA	NA	TRBV9	TGTGCCAGCAGCGTAAACCAGGCCCCGTCTGGAAACACCATATATTTT	CASSVNQAPSGNTIYF
TRBJ2-4	TRBD2	NA	TRBV28	TGTGCCAGCAGTTTCTCTAGCGGGGCGATTCAGTACTTC	CASSFSSGAIQYF
TRBJ2-1	TRBD2	NA	TRBV5-5	TGTGCCAGCAGTTTTGTGGAGGCTAGCGGCTACAATGAGCAGTTCTTC	CASSFVEASGYNEQFF
TRBJ1-4	TRBD1	NA	TRBV7-9	TGTGCCAGCAGCGGGGGGACAGATAATGAAAAACTGTTTTTT	CASSGGTDNEKLFF
TRBJ2-7	NA	once	TRBV5-5	TGTGCCAGCAGCTTCGAGGGGAGCTTTTCCTACGAGCAGTACTTC	CASSFEGSFSYEQYF
TRBJ1-1	NA	NA	TRBV6-5	TGTGCCAGCAGTTTCGAATCTCCCCAGAACACTGAAGCTTTCTTT	CASSFESPQNTEAFF
TRBJ2-7	TRBD2	once	TRBV15	TGTGCCACCAGCAGAGATTGGGAGCTAGCGGGGGGGCCCTCGGCAGTAGGATCCTACGAGCAGTACTTC	CATSRDWELAGGPSAVGSYEQYF
TRBJ2-5	NA	NA	TRBV15	TGTGCCACCAGCAGCGAAGAAGACCAAGAGACCCAGTACTTC	CATSSEEDQETQYF
TRBJ2-7	NA	NA	TRBV5-6	TGTGCCAGCACAACTCAGGGCTACGAGCAGTACTTC	CASTTQGYEQYF
TRBJ2-3	NA	NA	TRBV10-3	TGTGCCATCAGTAGTAGCGAGCTGGCAGATACGCAGTATTTT	CAISSSELADTQYF
TRBJ2-3	TRBD2	NA	TRBV30	TGTGCCTTGAGTACAGGACTAGCGGGTAGCACAGATACGCAGTATTTT	CALSTGLAGSTDTQYF
TRBJ2-6	TRBD1	NA	TRBV14	TGTGCCAGCAGCCAAATTGCCGACAGGGTGTCTGGGGCCAACGTCCTGACTTTC	CASSQIADRVSGANVLTF
TRBJ1-1	NA	NA	TRBV7-6	TGTGCCAGCAGCTTAGCCCCTGAGGGGAACACTGAAGCTTTCTTT	CASSLAPEGNTEAFF
TRBJ1-5	TRBD1	NA	TRBV4-2	TGTGCCAGCAGCTCCCGGGACAGAGGCTATAGCAATCAGCCCCAGCATTTT	CASSSRDRGYSNQPQHF
TRBJ1-5	NA	NA	TRBV27	TGTGCCAGCAGTTTATCAGGGCATAATCAGCCCCAGCATTTT	CASSLSGHNQPQHF
TRBJ1-1	NA	NA	TRBV7-6	TGTGCCAGCAGCTTAGGTGGCGGCACTGAAGCTTTCTTT	CASSLGGGTEAFF
TRBJ2-3	NA	NA	TRBV27	TGTGCCAGCAGTTTATTTCGGGGCACAGATACGCAGTATTTT	CASSLFRGTDTQYF
TRBJ2-7	NA	NA	TRBV7-9	TGTGCCAGCAGCTCCGGGACTCTTAAGGGATACGAGCAGTACTTC	CASSSGTLKGYEQYF
TRBJ2-1	NA	NA	TRBV19	TGTGCCAGTAGTATATTTGAGGACCACATAGCCGTAGGGGACAATGAGCAGTTCTTC	CASSIFEDHIAVGDNEQFF
TRBJ1-1	TRBD1	NA	TRBV4-2	TGTGCCAGCAGCCAGACAGGGGAGGGCACTGAAGCTTTCTTT	CASSQTGEGTEAFF
TRBJ1-5	TRBD1	NA	TRBV4-1	TGCGCCAGCAGCCACCGACAGGGGGTTTTTCAGCCCCAGCATTTT	CASSHRQGVFQPQHF